The entry below gives a single T cell receptor (beta chain) sequence along with its context. In the authors' methods: Counts of nucleated cells, estimated from reference gene primer amplification, were obtained. Profiled with immunoSEQ multiplex PCR; TCRdb holds only in-frame clones, not every one. V and J calls and clone size are as listed in that table; D and trimming were resolved from the DNA. Found here are roughly 150,000 clones, around four fifths of them singletons; the top ten hold around 8.4%. This sample was taken from a study of blood T cell repertoires in COVID-19. CDR1 is MDHEN, CDR2 SYDVKM, per germline. CDR3 length: 14 amino acids. V gave up 3 bases and J gave up 3 bases; unmatched junction bases: 2.

This clonotype originated in a woman older than 75 with COVID-19, enrolled during active disease. Material for sequencing was peripheral blood. V and J are TRBV28 and TRBJ1-2, with TRBD1 matching over 9 bases. The CDR3 DNA sequence: TGTGCCAGCAGTTTGGGGACAGGGTACTATGGCTACACCTTC. Encoded protein: CASSLGTGYYGYTF.